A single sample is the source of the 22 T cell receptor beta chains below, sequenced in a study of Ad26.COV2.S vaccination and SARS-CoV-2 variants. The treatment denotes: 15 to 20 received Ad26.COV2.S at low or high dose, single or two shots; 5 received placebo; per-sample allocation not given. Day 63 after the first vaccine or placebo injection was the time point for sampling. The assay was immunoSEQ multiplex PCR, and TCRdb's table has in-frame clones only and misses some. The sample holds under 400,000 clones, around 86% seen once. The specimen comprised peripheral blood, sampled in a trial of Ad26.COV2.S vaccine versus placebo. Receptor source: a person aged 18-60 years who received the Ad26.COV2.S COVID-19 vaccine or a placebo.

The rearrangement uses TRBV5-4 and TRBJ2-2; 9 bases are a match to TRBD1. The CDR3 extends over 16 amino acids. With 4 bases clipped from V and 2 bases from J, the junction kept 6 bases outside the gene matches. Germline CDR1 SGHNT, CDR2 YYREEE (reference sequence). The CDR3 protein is CASSIPQGANTGELFF. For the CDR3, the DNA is TGTGCCAGCAGCATCCCACAGGGGGCAAACACCGGGGAGCTGTTTTTT.

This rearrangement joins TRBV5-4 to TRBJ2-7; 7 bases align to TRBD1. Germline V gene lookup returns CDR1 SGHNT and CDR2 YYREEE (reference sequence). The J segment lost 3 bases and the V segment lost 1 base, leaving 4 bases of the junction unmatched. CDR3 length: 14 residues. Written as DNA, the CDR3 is TGTGCCAGCAGCTTGCAACAGGGGAGCTACGAGCAGTACTTC. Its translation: CASSLQQGSYEQYF.

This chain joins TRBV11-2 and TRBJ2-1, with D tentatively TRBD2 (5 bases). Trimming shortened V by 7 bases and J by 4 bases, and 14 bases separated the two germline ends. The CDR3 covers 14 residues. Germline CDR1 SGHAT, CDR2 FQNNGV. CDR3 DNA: TGTGCCAGCAAGGGCCCCGGGAAGTACAATGAGCAGTTCTTC. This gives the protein CASKGPGKYNEQFF.

The CDR3 DNA sequence: TGTGCCATCAGTGGTGGGGCTCACGTCGGGGAGCTGTTTTTT. Protein sequence: CAISGGAHVGELFF. V and J are TRBV10-3 and TRBJ2-2; D is perhaps TRBD1 (5 bases). Germline CDR1 and CDR2: ENHRY and SYGVKD. This CDR3 has 14 residues. Trimming removed 4 bases at V and 7 bases at J, with 13 bases between.

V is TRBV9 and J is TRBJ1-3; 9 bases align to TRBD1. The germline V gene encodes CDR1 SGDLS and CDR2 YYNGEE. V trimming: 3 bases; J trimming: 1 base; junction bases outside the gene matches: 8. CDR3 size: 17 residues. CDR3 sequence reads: CASSERQGVASGNTIYF. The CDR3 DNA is TGTGCCAGCAGCGAAAGACAGGGGGTCGCTTCTGGAAACACCATATATTTT.

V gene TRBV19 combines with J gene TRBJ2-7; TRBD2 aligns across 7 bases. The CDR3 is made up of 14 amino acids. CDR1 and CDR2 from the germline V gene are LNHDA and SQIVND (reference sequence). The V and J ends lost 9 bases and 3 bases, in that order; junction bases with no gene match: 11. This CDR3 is CASSPGRGVYEQYF. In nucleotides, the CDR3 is TGTGCCAGCAGTCCGGGACGGGGGGTCTACGAGCAGTACTTC.

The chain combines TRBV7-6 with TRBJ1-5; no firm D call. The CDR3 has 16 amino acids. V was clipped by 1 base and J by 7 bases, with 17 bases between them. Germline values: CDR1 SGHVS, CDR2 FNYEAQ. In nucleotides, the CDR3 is TGTGCCAGCAGCTTAGAAAAGCGGGGATCGGGCCAGCCCCAGCATTTT. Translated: CASSLEKRGSGQPQHF.

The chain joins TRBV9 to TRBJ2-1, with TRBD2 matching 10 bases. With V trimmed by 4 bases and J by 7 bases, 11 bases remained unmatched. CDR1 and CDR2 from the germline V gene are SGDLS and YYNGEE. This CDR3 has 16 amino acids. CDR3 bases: TGTGCCAGCAGCCTTCCAGCGGGGGGGCCGGGGAATGAGCAGTTCTTC. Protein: CASSLPAGGPGNEQFF.

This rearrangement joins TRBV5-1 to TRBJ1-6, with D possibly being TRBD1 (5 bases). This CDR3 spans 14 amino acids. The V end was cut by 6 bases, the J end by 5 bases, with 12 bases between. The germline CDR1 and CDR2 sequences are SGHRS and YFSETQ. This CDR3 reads CASTYQGDNSPLHF. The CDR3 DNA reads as TGCGCCAGCACCTATCAGGGAGATAATTCACCCCTCCACTTT.

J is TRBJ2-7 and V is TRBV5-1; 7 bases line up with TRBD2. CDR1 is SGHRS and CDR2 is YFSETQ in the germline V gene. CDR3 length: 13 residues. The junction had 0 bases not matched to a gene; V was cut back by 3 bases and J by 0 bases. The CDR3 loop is CASSSGGSYEQYF. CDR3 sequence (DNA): TGCGCCAGCAGCTCGGGGGGCTCCTACGAGCAGTACTTC.

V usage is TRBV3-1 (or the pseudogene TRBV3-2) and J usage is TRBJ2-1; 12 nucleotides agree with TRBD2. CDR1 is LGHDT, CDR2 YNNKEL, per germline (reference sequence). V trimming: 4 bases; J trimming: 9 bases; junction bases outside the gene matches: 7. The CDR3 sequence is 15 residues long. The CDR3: CASSPLLAGGPEQFF. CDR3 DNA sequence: TGTGCCAGCAGCCCGCTTCTAGCGGGGGGGCCTGAGCAGTTCTTC.

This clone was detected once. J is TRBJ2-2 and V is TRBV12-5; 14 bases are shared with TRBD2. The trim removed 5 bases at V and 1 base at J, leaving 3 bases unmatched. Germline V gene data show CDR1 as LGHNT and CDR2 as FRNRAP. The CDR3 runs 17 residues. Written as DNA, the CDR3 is TGTGCTAGTGGTAAAGGGACTAGCGGGGGGAACACCGGGGAGCTGTTTTTT. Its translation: CASGKGTSGGNTGELFF.

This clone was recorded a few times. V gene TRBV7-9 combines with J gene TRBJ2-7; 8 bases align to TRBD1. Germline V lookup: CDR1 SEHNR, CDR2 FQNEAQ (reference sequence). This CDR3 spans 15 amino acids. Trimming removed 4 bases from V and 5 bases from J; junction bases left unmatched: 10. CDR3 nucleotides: TGTGCCAGCAGCTCTATGGACAGGGAAATCCACGAGCAGTACTTC. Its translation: CASSSMDREIHEQYF.

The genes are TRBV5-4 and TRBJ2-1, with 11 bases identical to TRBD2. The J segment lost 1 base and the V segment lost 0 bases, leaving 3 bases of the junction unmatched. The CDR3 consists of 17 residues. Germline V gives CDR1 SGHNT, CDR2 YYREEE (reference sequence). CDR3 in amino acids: CASSLDLAGGSYNEQFF. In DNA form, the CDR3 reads TGTGCCAGCAGCTTGGATCTAGCGGGGGGATCCTACAATGAGCAGTTCTTC.

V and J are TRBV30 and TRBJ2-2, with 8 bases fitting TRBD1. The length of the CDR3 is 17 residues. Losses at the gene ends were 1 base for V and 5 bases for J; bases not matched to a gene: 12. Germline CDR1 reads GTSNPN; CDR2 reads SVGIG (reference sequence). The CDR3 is CAWSAPFQGALTGELFF. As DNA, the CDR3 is TGTGCCTGGAGTGCCCCATTCCAGGGGGCGCTGACCGGGGAGCTGTTTTTT.

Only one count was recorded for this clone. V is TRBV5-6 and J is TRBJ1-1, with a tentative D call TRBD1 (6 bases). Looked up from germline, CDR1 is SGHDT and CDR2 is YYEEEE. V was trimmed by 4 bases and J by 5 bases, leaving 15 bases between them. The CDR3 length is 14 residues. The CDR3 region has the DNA TGTGCCAGCAGCACTAACAGGGAAGGGACTGAAGCTTTCTTT. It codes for CASSTNREGTEAFF.

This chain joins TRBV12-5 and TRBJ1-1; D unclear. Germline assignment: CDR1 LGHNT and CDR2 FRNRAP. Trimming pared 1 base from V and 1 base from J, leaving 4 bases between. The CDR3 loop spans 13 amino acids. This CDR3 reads CASGLAKNTEAFF. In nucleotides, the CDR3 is TGTGCTAGTGGTTTGGCCAAGAACACTGAAGCTTTCTTT.

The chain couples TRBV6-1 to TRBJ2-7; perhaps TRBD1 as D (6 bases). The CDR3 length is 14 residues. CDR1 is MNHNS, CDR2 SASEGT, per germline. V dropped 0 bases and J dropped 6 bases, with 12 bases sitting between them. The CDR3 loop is CASSEAYRAGEQYF. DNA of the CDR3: TGTGCCAGCAGTGAAGCCTACAGGGCAGGCGAGCAGTACTTC.

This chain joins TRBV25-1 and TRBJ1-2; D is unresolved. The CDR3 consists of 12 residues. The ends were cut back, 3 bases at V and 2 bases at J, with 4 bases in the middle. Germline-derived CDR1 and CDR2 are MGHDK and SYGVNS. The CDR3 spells CASSEANYGYTF. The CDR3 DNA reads TGTGCCAGCAGTGAGGCAAACTATGGCTACACCTTC.

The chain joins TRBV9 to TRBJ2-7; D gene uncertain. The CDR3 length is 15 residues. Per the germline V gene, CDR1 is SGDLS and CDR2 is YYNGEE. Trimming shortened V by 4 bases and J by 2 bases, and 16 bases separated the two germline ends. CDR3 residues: CASSPPGPAAYEQYF. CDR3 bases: TGTGCCAGCAGCCCACCTGGCCCGGCAGCCTACGAGCAGTACTTC.

Here the CDR3 DNA reads TGTGCCAGCAGTGAATATTCTACGAACACTGAAGCTTTCTTT. The encoded protein is CASSEYSTNTEAFF. The rearrangement joins TRBV6-4 to TRBJ1-1; D is unresolved. The germline gives CDR1 MRHNA, CDR2 SNTAGT. V gave up 3 bases and J gave up 1 base, with 9 bases separating them. This CDR3 is built from 14 residues.

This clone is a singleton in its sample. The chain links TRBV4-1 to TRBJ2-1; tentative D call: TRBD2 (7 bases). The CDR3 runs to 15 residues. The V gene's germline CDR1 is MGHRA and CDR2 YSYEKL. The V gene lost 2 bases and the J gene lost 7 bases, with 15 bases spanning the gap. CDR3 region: CASSQSRGAVNEQFF. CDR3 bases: TGCGCCAGCAGCCAAAGCCGGGGGGCCGTTAATGAGCAGTTCTTC.